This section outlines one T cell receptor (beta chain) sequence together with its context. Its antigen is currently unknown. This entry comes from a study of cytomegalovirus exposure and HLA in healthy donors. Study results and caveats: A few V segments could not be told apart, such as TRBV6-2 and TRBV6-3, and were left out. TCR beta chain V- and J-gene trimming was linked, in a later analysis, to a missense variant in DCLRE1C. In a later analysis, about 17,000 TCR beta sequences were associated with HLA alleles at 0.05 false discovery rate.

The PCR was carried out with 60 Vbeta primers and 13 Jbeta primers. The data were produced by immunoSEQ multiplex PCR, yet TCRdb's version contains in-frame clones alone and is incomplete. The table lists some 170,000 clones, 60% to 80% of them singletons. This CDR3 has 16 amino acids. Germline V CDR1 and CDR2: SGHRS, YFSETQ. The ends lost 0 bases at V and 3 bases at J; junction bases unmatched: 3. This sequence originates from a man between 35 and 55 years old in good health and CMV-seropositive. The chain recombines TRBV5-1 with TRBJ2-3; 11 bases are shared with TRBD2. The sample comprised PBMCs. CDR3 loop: CASSLAVAGGTDTQYF. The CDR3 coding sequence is TGCGCCAGCAGCTTGGCGGTAGCGGGAGGGACAGATACGCAGTATTTT.